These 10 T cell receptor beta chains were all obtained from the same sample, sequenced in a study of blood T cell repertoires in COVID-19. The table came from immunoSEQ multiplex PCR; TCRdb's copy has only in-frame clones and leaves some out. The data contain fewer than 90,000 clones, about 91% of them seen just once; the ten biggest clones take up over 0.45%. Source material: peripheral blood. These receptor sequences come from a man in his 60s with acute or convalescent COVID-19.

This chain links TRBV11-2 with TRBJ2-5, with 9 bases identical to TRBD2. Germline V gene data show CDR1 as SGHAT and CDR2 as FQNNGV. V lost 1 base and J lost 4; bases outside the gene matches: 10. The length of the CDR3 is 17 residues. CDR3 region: CASSLVAGGPAGETQYF. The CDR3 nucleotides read TGTGCCAGCAGCTTAGTTGCGGGAGGGCCGGCGGGAGAGACCCAGTACTTC.

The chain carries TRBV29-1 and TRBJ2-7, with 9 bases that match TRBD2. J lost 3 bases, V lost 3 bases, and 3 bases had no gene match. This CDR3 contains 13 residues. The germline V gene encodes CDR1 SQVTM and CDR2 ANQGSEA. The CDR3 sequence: CSVDSTSGYEQYF. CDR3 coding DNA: TGCAGCGTTGATTCGACTAGCGGCTACGAGCAGTACTTC.

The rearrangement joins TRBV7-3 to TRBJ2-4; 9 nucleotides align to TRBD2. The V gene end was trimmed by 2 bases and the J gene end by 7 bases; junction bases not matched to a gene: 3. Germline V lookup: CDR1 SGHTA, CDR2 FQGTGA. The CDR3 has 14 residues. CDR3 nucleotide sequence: TGTGCCAGCAGCTTATCTGGACTAGCGAACATTCAGTACTTC. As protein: CASSLSGLANIQYF.

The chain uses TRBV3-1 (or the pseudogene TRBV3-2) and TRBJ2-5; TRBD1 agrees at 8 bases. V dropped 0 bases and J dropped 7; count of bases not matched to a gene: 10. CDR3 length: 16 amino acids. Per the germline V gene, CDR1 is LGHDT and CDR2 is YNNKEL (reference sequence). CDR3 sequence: CASSQDRDRWFGTQYF. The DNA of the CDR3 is TGTGCCAGCAGCCAAGATCGGGACAGGTGGTTCGGGACCCAGTACTTC.

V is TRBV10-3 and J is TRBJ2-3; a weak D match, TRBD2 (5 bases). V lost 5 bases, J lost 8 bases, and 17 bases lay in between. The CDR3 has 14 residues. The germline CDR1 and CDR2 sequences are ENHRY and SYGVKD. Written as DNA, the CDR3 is TGTGCCATCAGTTTCAGCGGCCCTGAGGGTACGCAGTATTTT. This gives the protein CAISFSGPEGTQYF.

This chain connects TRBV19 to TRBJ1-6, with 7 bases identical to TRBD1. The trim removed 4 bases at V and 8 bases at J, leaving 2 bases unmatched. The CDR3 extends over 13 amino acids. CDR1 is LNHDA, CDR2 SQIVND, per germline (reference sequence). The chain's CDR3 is CASSTDRDSPLHF. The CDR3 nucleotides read TGTGCCAGTAGTACTGACAGGGATTCACCCCTCCACTTT.

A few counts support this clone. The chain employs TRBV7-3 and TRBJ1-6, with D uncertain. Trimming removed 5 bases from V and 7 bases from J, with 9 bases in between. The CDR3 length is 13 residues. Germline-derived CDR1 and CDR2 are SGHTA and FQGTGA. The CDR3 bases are TGTGCCAGCAGCCTGGCGGGGAATTCACCCCTCCACTTT. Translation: CASSLAGNSPLHF.

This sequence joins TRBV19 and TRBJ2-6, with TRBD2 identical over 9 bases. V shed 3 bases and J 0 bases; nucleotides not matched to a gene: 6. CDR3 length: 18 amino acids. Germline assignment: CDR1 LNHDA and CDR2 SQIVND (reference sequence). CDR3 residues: CASSMTSGASSGANVLTF. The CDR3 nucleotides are TGTGCCAGTAGTATGACTAGCGGAGCAAGCTCTGGGGCCAACGTCCTGACTTTC.

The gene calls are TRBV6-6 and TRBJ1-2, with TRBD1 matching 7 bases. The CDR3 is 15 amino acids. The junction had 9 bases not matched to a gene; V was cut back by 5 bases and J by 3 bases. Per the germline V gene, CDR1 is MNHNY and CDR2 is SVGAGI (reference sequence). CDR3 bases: TGTGCCAGCAGTACGACAGGGTTTAGGGACTATGGCTACACCTTC. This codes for CASSTTGFRDYGYTF.

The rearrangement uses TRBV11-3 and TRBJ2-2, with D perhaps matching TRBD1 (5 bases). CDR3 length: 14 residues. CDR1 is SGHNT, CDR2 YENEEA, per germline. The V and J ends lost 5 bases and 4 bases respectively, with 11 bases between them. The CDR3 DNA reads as TGTGCCAGCAGCCAGGGTCCGGCCACCGGGGAGCTGTTTTTT. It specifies CASSQGPATGELFF.